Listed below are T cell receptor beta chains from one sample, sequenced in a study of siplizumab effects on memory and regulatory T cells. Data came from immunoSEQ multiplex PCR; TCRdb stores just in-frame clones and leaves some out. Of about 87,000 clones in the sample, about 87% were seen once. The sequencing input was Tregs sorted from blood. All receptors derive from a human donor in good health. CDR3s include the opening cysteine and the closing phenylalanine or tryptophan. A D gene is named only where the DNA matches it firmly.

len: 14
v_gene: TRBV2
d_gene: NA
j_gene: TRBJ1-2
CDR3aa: CASSDPYWTYGYTF

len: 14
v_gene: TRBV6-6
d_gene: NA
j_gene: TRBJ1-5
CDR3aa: CASGRTSGNQPQHF

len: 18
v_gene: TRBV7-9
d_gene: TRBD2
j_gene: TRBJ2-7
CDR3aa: CASSPGTSGGAGGSEQYF

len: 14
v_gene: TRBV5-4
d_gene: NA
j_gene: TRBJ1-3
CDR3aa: CASSGGSTRNTIYF

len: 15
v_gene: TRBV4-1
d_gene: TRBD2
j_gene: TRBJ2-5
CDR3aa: CASSQVSAGEETQYF

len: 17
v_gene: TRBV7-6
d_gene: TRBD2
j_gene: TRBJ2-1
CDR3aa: CASSILSGGKGRNEQFF

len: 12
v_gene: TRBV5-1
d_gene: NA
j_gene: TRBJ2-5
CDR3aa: CASSEVQETQYF

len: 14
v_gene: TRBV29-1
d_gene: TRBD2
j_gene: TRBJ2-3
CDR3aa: CSVCLAVSTDTQYF

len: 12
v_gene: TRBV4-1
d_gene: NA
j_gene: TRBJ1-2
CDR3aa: CASSQVGGGYTF

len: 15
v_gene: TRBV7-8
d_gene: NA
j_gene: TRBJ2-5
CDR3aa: CASSLAQGRSETQYF

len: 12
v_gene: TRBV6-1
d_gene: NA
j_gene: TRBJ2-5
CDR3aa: CASSEVRETQYF

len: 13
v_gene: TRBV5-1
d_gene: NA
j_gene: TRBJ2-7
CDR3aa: CASSRGQLYEQYF

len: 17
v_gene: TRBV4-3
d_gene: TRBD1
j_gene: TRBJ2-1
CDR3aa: CASSQTGGRLSYNEQFF

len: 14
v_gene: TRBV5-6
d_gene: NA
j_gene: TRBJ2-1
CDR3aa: CASSVGLSYNEQFF

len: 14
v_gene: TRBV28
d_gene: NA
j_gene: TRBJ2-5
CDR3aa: CASSLTGTRIAQYF

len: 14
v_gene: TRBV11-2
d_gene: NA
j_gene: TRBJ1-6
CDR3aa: CASSLIRGGSPLHF

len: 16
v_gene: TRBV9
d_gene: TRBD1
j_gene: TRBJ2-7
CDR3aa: CASSVASGQEPYEQYF

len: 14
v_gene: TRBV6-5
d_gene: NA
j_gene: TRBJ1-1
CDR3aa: CASSRPQGNTEAFF

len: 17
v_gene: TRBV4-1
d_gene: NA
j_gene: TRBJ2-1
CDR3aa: CASSRGGVAVLGNEQFF

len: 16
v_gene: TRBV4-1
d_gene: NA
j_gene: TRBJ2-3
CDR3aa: CASSQDTARGADTQYF

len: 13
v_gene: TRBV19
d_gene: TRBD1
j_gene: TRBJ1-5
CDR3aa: CASRTQGDQPQHF

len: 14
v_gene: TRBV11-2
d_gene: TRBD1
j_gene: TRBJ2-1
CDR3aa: CASSLGTGGNEQFF

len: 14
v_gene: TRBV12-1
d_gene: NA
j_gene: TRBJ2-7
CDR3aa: CASRGVHFRLEQYF

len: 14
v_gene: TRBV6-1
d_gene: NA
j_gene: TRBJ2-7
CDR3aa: CASSVEVSSYEQYF

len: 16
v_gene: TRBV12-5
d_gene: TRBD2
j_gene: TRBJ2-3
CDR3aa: CASGWGLAGAGDTQYF

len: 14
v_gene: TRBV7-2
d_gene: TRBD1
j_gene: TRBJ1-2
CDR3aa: CASSLGTTGTGYTF

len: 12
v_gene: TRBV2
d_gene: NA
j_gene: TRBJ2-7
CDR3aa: CASTTAPSRPDF

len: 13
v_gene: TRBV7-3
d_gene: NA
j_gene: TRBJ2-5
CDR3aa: CASSYQGGETQYF

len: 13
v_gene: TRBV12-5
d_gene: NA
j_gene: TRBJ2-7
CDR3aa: CASGLYRPYEQYF

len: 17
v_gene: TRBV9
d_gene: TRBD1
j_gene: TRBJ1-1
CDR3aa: CASSVGVMTGPGTEAFF

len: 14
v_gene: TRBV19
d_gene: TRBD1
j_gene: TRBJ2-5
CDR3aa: CASSGQGAEETQYF

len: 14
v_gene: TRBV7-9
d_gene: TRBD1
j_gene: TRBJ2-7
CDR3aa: CASSFWTGDYEQYF